The sequence of this TCR beta chain was determined in a study of T cells in Graves' hyperthyroidism and ophthalmopathy. Researchers amplified the TCR beta CDR3 regions from RNA transcripts. First-round RT-PCR with HTBI primers amplified the TCR CDR3 region. MiXCR, applied by TCRdb to the multiplex PCR reads, yields one record per CDR3 protein. The sample yields around 600,000 distinct CDR3 sequences, around 14% seen once. The CDR3 covers 12 residues. V lost 4 bases to trimming and J lost 5 bases, with 10 bases between them. The V gene's germline CDR1 is SGHDT and CDR2 YYEEEE. This rearrangement joins TRBV5-6 to TRBJ2-7; D is undetermined. The sequence was collected from a woman aged 18-29 years with Graves' ophthalmopathy. The specimen was blood. The DNA for the CDR3 is TGTGCCAGCAGCCTCGAGTCCCACGAGCAGTACTTC. Its protein is CASSLESHEQYF.